The TCR beta chain under discussion was sequenced for a study of shared clonotypes between healthy human individuals. Study results and limitations: Among donors, the sharing of clonotypes was expected to be influenced by sequencing depth.

Profiled with immunoSEQ multiplex PCR; TCRdb holds only in-frame clones, not every one. This table has 2 million or so clones, 95% appearing once. Trimming pared 1 base from V and 7 bases from J, leaving 10 bases between. The CDR3 contains 14 residues. Germline V gives CDR1 MDHEN, CDR2 SYDVKM. As concerns this clone: Antigen unknown.

The sequenced sample was naive CD4+ T cells sorted from blood. Indicated subset: CD45RA+ positively selected. V and J are TRBV28 and TRBJ1-4; a weak D match, TRBD1 (5 bases). This receptor was identified in a young man in good health. As DNA, the CDR3 is TGTGCCAGCAGTTTATCGGGGGGTCGTGAAAAACTGTTTTTT. Translation: CASSLSGGREKLFF. The full variable domain, its missing parts supplied by reference TRBV28 and TRBJ1-4, is DVKVTQSSRYLVKRTGEKVFLECVQDMDHENMFWYRQDPGLGLRLIYFSYDVKMKEKGDIPEGYSVSREKKERFSLILESASTNQTSMYLCASSLSGGREKLFFGSGTQLSVL.